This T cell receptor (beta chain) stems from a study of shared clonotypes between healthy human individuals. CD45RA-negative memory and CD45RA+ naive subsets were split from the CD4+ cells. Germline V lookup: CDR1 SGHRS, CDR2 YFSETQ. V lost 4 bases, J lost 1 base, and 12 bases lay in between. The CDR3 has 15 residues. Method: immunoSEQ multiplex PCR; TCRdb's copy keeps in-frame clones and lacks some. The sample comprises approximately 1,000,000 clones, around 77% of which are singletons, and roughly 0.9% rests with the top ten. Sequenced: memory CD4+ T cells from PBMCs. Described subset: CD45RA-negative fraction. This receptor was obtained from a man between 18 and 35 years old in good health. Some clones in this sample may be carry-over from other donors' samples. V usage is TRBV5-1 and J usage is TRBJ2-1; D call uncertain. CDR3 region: CASSPRARSYNEQFF. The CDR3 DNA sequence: TGCGCCAGCAGCCCCCGTGCTAGGTCCTACAATGAGCAGTTCTTC.